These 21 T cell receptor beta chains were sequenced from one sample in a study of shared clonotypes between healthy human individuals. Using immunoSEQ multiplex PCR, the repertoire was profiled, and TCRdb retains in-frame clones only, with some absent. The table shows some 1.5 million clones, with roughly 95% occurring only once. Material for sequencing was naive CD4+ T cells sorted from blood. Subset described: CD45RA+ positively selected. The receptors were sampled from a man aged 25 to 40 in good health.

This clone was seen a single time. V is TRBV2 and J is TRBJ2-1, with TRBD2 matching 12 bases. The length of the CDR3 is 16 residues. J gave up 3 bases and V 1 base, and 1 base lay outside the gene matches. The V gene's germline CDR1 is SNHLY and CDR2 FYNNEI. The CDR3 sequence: CASSEGGLAGYNEQFF. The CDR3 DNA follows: TGTGCCAGCAGTGAAGGGGGACTAGCGGGCTACAATGAGCAGTTCTTC.

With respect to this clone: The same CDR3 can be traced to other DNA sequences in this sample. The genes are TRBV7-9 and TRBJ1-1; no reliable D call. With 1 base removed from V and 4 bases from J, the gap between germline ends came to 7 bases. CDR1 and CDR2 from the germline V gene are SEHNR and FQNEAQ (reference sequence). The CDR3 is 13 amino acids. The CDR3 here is CASSLEEGTEAFF. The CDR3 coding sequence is TGTGCCAGCAGCTTAGAGGAGGGCACTGAAGCTTTCTTT. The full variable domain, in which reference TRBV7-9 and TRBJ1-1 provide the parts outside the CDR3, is DTGVSQNPRHKITKRGQNVTFRCDPISEHNRLYWYRQTLGQGPEFLTYFQNEAQLEKSRLLSDRFSAERPKGSFSTLEIQRTEQGDSAMYLCASSLEEGTEAFFGQGTRLTVV.

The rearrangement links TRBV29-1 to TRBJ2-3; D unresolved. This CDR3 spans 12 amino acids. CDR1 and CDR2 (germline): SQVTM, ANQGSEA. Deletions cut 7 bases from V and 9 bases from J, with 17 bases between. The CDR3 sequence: CSARTTADTQYF. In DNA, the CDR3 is TGCAGCGCTCGAACAACAGCCGACACGCAGTATTTT.

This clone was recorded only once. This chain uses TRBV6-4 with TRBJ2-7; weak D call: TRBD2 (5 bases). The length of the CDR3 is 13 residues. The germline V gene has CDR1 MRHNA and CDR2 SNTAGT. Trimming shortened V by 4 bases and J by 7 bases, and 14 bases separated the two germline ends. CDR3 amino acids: CASSATGSSEQYF. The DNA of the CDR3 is TGTGCCAGCAGTGCCACTGGGAGCTCGGAGCAGTACTTC.

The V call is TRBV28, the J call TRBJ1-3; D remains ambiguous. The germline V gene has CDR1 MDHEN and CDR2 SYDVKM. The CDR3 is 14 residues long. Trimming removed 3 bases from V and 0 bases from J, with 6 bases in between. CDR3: CASSLLSSGNTIYF. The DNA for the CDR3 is TGTGCCAGCAGTTTGCTGAGCTCTGGAAACACCATATATTTT.

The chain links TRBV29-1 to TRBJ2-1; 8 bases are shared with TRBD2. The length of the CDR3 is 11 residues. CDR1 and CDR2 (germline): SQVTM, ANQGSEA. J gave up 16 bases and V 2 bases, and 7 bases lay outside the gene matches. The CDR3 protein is CSVESGSSEFF. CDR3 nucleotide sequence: TGCAGCGTTGAAAGCGGGAGTAGCGAATTCTTC.

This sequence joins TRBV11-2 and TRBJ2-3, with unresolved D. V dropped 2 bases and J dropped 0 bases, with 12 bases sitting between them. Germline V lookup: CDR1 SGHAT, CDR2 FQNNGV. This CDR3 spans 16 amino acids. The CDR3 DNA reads TGTGCCAGCAGCTTAAGAACCCTAACTAGCACAGATACGCAGTATTTT. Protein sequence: CASSLRTLTSTDTQYF.

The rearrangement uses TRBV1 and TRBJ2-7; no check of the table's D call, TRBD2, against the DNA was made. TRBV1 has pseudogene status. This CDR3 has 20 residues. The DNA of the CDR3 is TGCACCAGCAGCCAAATCGGCGGGGGCCTAGCGGGAAGAGAATGGTACGAGCAGTACTTC. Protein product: CTSSQIGGGLAGREWYEQYF.

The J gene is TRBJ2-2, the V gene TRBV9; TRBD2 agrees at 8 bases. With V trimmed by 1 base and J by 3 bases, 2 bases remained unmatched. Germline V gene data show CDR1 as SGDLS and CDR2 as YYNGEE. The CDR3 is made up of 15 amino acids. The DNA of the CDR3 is TGTGCCAGCAGCGTAACTAGCGGCTACACCGGGGAGCTGTTTTTT. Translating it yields CASSVTSGYTGELFF.

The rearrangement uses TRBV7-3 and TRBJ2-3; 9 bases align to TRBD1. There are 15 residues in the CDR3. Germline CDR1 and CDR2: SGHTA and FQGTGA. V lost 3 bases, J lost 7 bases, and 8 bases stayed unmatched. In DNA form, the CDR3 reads TGTGCCAGCAGCTTTGGGGACAGGGTCGTGAATACGCAGTATTTT. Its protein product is CASSFGDRVVNTQYF.

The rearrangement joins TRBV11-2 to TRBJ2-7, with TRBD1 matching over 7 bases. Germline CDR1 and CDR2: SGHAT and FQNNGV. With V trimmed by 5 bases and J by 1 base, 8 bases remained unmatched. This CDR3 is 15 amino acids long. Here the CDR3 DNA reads TGTGCCAGCAGCCCATGGACAGGCCGATCCTACGAGCAGTACTTC. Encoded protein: CASSPWTGRSYEQYF.

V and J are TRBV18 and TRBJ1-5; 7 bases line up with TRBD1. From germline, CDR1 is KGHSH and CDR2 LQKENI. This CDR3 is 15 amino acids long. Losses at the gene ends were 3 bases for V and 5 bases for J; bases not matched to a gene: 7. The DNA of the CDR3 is TGTGCCAGCTCACCGTCCACCGGGACAGATCAGCCCCAGCATTTT. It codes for CASSPSTGTDQPQHF.

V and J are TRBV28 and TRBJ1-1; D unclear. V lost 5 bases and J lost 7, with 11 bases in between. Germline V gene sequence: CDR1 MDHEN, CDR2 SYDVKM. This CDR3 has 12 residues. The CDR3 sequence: CASSPPGSEAFF. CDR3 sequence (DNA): TGTGCCAGCAGTCCTCCGGGCAGTGAAGCTTTCTTT.

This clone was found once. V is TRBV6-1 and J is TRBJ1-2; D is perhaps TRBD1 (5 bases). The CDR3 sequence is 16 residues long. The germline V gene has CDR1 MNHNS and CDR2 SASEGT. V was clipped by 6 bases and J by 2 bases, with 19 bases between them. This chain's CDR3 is CASREIRQILNYGYTF. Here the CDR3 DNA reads TGTGCCAGCAGGGAAATAAGACAGATACTGAACTATGGCTACACCTTC.

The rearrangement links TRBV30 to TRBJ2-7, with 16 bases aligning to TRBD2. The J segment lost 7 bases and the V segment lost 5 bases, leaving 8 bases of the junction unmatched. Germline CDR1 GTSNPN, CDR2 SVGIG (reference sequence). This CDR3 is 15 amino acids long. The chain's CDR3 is CAWGPGLAGGREQYF. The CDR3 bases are TGTGCCTGGGGGCCGGGACTAGCGGGAGGGCGTGAGCAGTACTTC. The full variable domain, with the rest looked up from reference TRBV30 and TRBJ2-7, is SQTIHQWPATLVQPVGSPLSLECTVEGTSNPNLYWYRQAAGRGLQLLFYSVGIGQISSEVPQNLSASRPQDRQFILSSKKLLLSDSGFYLCAWGPGLAGGREQYFGPGTRLTVT.

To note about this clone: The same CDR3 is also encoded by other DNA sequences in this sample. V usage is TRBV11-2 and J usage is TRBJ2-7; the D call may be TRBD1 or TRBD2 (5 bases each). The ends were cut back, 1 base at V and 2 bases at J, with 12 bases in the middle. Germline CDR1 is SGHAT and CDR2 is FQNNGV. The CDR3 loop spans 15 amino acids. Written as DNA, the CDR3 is TGTGCCAGCAGCTTAGTGGGGCGGGTCCCCTACGAGCAGTACTTC. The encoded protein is CASSLVGRVPYEQYF.

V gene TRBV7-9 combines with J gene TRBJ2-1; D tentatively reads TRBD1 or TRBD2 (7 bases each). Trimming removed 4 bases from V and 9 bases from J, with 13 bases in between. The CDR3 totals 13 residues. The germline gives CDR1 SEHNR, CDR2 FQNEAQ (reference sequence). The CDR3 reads CASSSQGGVEQFF. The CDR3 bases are TGTGCCAGCAGCTCCCAGGGGGGGGTTGAGCAGTTCTTC.

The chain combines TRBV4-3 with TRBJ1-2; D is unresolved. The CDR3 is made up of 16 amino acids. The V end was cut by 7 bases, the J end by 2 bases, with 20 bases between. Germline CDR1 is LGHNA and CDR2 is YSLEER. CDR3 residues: CASTPTFPTLNYGYTF. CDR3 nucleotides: TGCGCCAGCACCCCAACCTTTCCGACACTCAACTATGGCTACACCTTC.

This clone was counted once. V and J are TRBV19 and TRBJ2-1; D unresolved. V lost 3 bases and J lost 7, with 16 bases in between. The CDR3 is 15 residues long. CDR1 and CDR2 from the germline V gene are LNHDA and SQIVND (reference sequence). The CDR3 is CASSIPRSGLNEQFF. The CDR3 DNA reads TGTGCCAGTAGTATTCCCAGGTCCGGGTTGAATGAGCAGTTCTTC.

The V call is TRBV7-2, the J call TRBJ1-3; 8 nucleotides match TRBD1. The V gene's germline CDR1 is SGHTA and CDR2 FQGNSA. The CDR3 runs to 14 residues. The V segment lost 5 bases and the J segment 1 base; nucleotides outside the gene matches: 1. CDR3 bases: TGTGCCAGCAGCCGGACAGGGTCTGGAAACACCATATATTTT. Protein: CASSRTGSGNTIYF.

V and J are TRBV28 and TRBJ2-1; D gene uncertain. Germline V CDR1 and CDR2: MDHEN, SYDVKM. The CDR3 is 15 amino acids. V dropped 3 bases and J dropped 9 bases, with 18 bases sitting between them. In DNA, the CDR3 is TGTGCCAGCAGTTTTCTCCCCCTGAACCAAGGTGAGCAGTTCTTC. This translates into CASSFLPLNQGEQFF.